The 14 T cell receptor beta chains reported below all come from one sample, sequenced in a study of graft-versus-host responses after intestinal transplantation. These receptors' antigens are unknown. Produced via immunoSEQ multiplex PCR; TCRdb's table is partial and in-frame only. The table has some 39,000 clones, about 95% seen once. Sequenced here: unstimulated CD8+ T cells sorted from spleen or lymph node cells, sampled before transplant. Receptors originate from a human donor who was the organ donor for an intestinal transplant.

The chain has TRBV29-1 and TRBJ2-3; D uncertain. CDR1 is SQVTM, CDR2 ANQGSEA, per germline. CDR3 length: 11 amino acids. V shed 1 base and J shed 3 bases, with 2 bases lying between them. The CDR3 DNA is TGCAGCGTTGAAGGGACAGATACGCAGTATTTT. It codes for CSVEGTDTQYF.

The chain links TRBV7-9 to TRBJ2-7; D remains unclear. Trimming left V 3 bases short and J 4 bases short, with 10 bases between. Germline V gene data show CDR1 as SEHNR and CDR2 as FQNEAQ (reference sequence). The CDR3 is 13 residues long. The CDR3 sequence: CASSLVPGYEQYF. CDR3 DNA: TGTGCCAGCAGCTTGGTTCCCGGTTACGAGCAGTACTTC.

The CDR3 sequence is CASSPTENSPLHF. As DNA, the CDR3 is TGTGCCAGCAGCCCGACAGAGAATTCACCCCTCCACTTT. The chain carries TRBV5-4 and TRBJ1-6, with a possible D match to TRBD1 (5 bases). Germline V gene sequence: CDR1 SGHNT, CDR2 YYREEE (reference sequence). The CDR3 is 13 residues long. V was trimmed by 4 bases and J by 7 bases, leaving 9 bases between them.

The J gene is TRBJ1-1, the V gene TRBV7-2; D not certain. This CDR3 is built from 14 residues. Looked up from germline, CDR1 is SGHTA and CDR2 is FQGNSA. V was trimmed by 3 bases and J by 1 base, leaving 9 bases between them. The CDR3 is CASSFQNSNTEAFF. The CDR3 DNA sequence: TGTGCCAGCAGCTTTCAGAATTCGAACACTGAAGCTTTCTTT.

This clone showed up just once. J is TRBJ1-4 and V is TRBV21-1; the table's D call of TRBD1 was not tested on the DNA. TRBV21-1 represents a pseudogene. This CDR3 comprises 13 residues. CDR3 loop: CARNETGPEKLFF. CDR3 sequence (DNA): TGTGCCCGAAACGAGACAGGGCCCGAAAAACTGTTTTTT.

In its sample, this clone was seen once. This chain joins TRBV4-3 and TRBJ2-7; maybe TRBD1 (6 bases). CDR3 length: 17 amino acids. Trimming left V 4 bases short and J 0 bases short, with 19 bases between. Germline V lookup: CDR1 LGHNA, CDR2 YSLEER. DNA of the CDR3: TGCGCCAGCAGCCTGGACCTCGTTCGGACAGACTCCTACGAGCAGTACTTC. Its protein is CASSLDLVRTDSYEQYF.

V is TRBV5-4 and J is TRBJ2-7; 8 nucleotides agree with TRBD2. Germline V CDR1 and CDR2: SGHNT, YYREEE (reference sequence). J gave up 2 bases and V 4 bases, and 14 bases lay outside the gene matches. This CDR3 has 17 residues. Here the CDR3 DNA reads TGTGCCAGCAGCCAGGGAGGCTCGGGACTAGGGACCTACGAGCAGTACTTC. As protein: CASSQGGSGLGTYEQYF. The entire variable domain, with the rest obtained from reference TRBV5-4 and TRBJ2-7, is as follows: ETGVTQSPTHLIKTRGQQVTLRCSSQSGHNTVSWYQQALGQGPQFIFQYYREEENGRGNFPPRFSGLQFPNYSSELNVNALELDDSALYLCASSQGGSGLGTYEQYFGPGTRLTVT.

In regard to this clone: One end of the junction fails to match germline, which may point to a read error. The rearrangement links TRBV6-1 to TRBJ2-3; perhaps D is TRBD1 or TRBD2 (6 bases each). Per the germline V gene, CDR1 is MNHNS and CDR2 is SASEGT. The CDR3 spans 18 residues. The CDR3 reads CTSSEPPRGGLSTDTQYF. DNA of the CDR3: TGTACCAGCAGTGAACCTCCCAGGGGAGGTCTTAGCACAGATACGCAGTATTTT.

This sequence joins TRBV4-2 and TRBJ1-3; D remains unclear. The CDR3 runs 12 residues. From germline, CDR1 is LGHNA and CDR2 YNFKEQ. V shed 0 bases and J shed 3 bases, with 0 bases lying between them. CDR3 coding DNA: TGTGCCAGCAGCCAAGATGGAAACACCATATATTTT. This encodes CASSQDGNTIYF.

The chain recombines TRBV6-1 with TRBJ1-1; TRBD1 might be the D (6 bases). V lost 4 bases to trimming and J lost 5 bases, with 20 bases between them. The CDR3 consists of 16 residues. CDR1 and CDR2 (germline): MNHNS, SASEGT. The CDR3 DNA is TGTGCCAGCAGTGTTTCCAGGGGATTATTAGTAACTGAAGCTTTCTTT. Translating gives CASSVSRGLLVTEAFF.

DNA of the CDR3: TGTGCCAGCAGTTCCTACAGGAACACTGAAGCTTTCTTT. It encodes CASSSYRNTEAFF. This chain connects TRBV6-5 to TRBJ1-1; D unclear. V gave up 4 bases and J gave up 1 base, with 7 bases separating them. The germline V gene has CDR1 MNHEY and CDR2 SVGAGI. CDR3 length equals 13 residues.

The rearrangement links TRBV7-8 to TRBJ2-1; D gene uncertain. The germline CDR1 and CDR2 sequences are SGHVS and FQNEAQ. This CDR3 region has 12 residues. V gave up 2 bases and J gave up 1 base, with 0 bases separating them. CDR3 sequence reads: CASSLSYNEQFF. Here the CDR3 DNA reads TGTGCCAGCAGCTTATCCTACAATGAGCAGTTCTTC. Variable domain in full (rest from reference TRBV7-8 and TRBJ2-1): GAGVSQSPRYKVAKRGQDVALRCDPISGHVSLFWYQQALGQGPEFLTYFQNEAQLDKSGLPSDRFFAERPEGSVSTLKIQRTQQEDSAVYLCASSLSYNEQFFGPGTRLTVL.

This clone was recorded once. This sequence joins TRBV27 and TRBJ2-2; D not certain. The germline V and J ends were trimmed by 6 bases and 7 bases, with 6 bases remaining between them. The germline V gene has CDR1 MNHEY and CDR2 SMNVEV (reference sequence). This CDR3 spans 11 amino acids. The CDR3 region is CASSPNGELFF. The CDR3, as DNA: TGTGCCAGCAGCCCCAACGGGGAGCTGTTTTTT.

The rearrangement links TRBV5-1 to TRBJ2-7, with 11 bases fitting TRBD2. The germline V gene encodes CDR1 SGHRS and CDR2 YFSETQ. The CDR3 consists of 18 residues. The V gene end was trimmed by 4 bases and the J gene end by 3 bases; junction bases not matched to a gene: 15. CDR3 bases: TGCGCCAGCAGCGATCTAGCGGGGGGCCCAGAGGGATACTACGAGCAGTACTTC. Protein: CASSDLAGGPEGYYEQYF.